The clone carrying this TCR beta chain showed up just a few times. Its target is not known. TCRdb keeps only in-frame clones here, not all; method: immunoSEQ multiplex PCR. Among about 20,000 clones listed, 65% to 75% were seen once. This entry belongs to a study of T cells after posttransplantation cyclophosphamide. Treatment was busulfan-fludarabine conditioning, a marrow graft, and cyclophosphamide on days +3 and +4. CDR1 SQVTM and CDR2 ANQGSEA come from the germline V gene. This CDR3 contains 15 residues. V dropped 1 base and J dropped 1 base, with 13 bases sitting between them. Study outcomes and limitations: Later post-transplant blood repertoires were often dominated by donor CD8+ memory clones. Tissue-infiltrating T cells from skin or gut overlapped little with blood T cells. Recipient CMV seropositivity and CMV reactivation strongly tracked TRB clonality.

The sample consisted of PBMCs, taken after an allogeneic stem cell transplant with post-transplant cyclophosphamide. This chain connects TRBV29-1 to TRBJ2-5; a possible D gene is TRBD2 (5 bases). This clonotype was obtained from a male patient aged 25 to 39 who received an allogeneic stem cell transplant from a related donor, was CMV-positive, and had acute GVHD only. Some of these T cells may belong to the graft donor. The CDR3 loop is CSVEGGLAVQETQYF. CDR3 bases: TGCAGCGTTGAAGGAGGGCTGGCAGTCCAAGAGACCCAGTACTTC.